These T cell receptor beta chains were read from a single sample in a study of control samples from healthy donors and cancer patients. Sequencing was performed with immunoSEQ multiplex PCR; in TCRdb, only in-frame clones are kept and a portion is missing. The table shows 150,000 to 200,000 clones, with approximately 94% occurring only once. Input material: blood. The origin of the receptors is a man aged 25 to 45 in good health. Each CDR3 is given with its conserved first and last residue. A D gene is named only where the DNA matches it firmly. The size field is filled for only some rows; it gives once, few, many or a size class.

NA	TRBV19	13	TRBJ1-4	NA	CASMSRVYEKLFF	TGTGCCAGTATGTCCAGGGTATACGAAAAACTGTTTTTT
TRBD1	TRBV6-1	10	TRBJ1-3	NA	CASSEDRDFF	TGTGCCAGCAGTGAGGACAGGGACTTTTTT
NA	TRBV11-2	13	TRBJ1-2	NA	CASQISWLGGYTF	TGTGCCAGCCAGATATCTTGGTTGGGTGGCTACACCTTC
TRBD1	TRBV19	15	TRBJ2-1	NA	CASSRGTGVYNEQFF	TGTGCCAGTAGTAGGGGGACAGGGGTTTACAATGAGCAGTTCTTC
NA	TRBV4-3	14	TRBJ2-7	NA	CASSRDHAGYEQYF	TGCGCCAGCAGCCGAGACCACGCAGGGTACGAGCAGTACTTC
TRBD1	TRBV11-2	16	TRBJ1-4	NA	CASSSGRTGPSEKLFF	TGTGCCAGCAGCTCCGGACGGACAGGTCCGAGCGAAAAACTGTTTTTT
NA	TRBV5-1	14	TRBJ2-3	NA	CASSSPEGADTQYF	TGCGCCAGCAGCTCGCCTGAGGGGGCAGATACGCAGTATTTT
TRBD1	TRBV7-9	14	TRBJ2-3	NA	CASSSGQGANTQYF	TGTGCCAGCAGCTCGGGACAGGGGGCAAATACGCAGTATTTT
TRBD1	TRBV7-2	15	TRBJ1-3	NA	CASSFSGGSGNTIYF	TGTGCCAGCAGCTTCTCAGGGGGCTCTGGAAACACCATATATTTT
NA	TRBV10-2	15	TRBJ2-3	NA	CASTLGGGITDTQYF	TGCGCCAGCACCTTAGGTGGCGGGATCACAGATACGCAGTATTTT
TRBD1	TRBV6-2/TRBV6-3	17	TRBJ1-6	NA	CASSWSDRGRNNSPLHF	TGTGCCAGCAGTTGGAGTGACAGGGGTCGAAATAATTCACCCCTCCACTTT
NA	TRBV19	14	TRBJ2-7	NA	CASSDFQGLDEQYF	TGTGCCAGTAGTGACTTCCAGGGACTCGACGAGCAGTACTTC
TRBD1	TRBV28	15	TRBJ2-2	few	CASRFRDRNTGELFF	TGTGCCAGCAGATTCCGGGACAGGAACACCGGGGAGCTGTTTTTT